This entry concerns a single T cell receptor (beta chain). Its antigen remains unidentified. The germline V gene encodes CDR1 SGHTA and CDR2 FQGNSA. This CDR3 comprises 15 residues. The V gene lost 3 bases and the J gene lost 4 bases, with 15 bases spanning the gap. TCRdb's copy holds only in-frame clones and misses some; the assay was immunoSEQ multiplex PCR. This sample has approximately 67,000 clones, with about 85% found just once. This specimen comes from a study of radiotherapy plus CTLA-4 blockade in lung cancer. Study-wide background: Objective responses emerged in roughly 20% of patients, and 30% to 40% attained disease control.

Study outcomes and limitations: Increased serum interferon-beta after radiation also reportedly predicted response strongly. Clones of tumor-derived TCRs expanded in blood after radiotherapy plus ipilimumab.

The study gave focal radiation plus ipilimumab CTLA-4 blockade to patients with chemo-refractory metastatic non-small-cell lung cancer. This clonotype originated in a human donor with non-small cell lung cancer who had a partial response to radiotherapy plus ipilimumab. The rearrangement joins TRBV7-2 to TRBJ1-1; maybe TRBD1 (6 bases). Sequencing used peripheral blood, obtained from a patient treated with radiotherapy plus ipilimumab. CDR3 in amino acids: CASSFNRDSGTEAFF. The CDR3 coding sequence is TGTGCCAGCAGCTTTAACAGGGATTCCGGCACTGAAGCTTTCTTT.